The clone carrying this T cell receptor beta chain has ten or more counts. This record comes from a study of post-analysis software for immune sequencing data. V was pared by 2 bases and J by 1 base, with 8 bases between. CDR1 and CDR2 from the germline V gene are MNHEY and SVGAGI. This CDR3 has 14 amino acids. Sequencing libraries made from TCR beta cDNA carried unique molecular identifiers. TCRdb passed the PCR reads through MiXCR, listing each CDR3 protein once. The top ten clones hold approximately 30% of a sample with around 150,000 distinct CDR3 sequences, under 40% of them seen once. J is TRBJ2-5 and V is TRBV6-5, with D unclear. The source material was blood, sampled after autologous hematopoietic stem cell transplantation. This clonotype was obtained from a girl between 5 and 17 years old with multiple sclerosis. The CDR3 DNA follows: TGTGCCAGCAGTTACGCGGTCAGCCAAGAGACCCAGTACTTC. Its translation is CASSYAVSQETQYF.